Below, 18 T cell receptor beta chains from the same sample are listed, as sequenced in a study of shared clonotypes between healthy human individuals. Repertoires were generated with immunoSEQ multiplex PCR, while TCRdb's copy carries only in-frame clones and drops some. The sample holds roughly 2.2 million clones, approximately 93% seen once. Sequenced material: naive CD4+ T cells from PBMCs. Subset defined: CD45RA+ positively selected. Receptors were obtained from a man aged 18 to 35 in good health. Some clones in this sample may be carry-over from other donors' samples.

A word on this clone: Additional DNA sequences in this sample encode the identical CDR3. The chain recombines TRBV20-1 with TRBJ2-7, with D unclear. V shed 3 bases and J shed 6 bases, with 6 bases lying between them. Germline values: CDR1 DFQATT, CDR2 SNEGSKA (reference sequence). The CDR3 has 10 residues. As DNA, the CDR3 is TGCAGTGCTAGTGCGGTCGAGCAGTACTTC. This sequence encodes CSASAVEQYF.

This rearrangement joins TRBV28 to TRBJ2-5; D is unresolved. CDR1 is MDHEN and CDR2 is SYDVKM in the germline V gene. V lost 2 bases, J lost 10 bases, and 8 bases lay in between. CDR3 length: 11 amino acids. In DNA, the CDR3 is TGTGCCAGCAGTTTAGCTGGTGGCCAGTACTTC. It codes for CASSLAGGQYF.

The chain couples TRBV9 to TRBJ2-7, with D hard to call. This CDR3 region has 14 residues. The V gene's germline CDR1 is SGDLS and CDR2 YYNGEE. V gave up 0 bases and J gave up 0 bases, with 7 bases separating them. CDR3 nucleotide sequence: TGTGCCAGCAGCGTAGCTGTGACCTCCTACGAGCAGTACTTC. Its translation is CASSVAVTSYEQYF.

CDR3 DNA sequence: TGTGCTAGTGGTTTGGCAGTTACTAGCGGGAGCTCCTACAATGAGCAGTTCTTC. It encodes CASGLAVTSGSSYNEQFF. The chain combines TRBV12-5 with TRBJ2-1; TRBD2 matches 11 bases. Trimming cost V 1 base and J 0 bases; bases outside gene matches: 5. The V gene's germline CDR1 is LGHNT and CDR2 FRNRAP. CDR3 length: 18 amino acids.

This clone was counted a single time. The same CDR3 also results from other DNA sequences found in this sample. J is TRBJ1-5 and V is TRBV10-3, with D unresolved. Per the germline V gene, CDR1 is ENHRY and CDR2 is SYGVKD. The CDR3 length is 13 residues. V gave up 0 bases and J gave up 4 bases, with 4 bases separating them. The CDR3 DNA reads as TGTGCCATCAGTGAGTCACCGAATCAGCCCCAGCATTTT. Its translation is CAISESPNQPQHF.

V is TRBV27 and J is TRBJ1-5; 7 bases agree with TRBD1. Trimming took 5 bases from V and 3 from J; bases not matched to a gene: 7. CDR3 size: 15 residues. Germline V gives CDR1 MNHEY, CDR2 SMNVEV (reference sequence). DNA for the CDR3: TGTGCCAGCAGTAGCGGGACAGATGACAATCAGCCCCAGCATTTT. Protein: CASSSGTDDNQPQHF.

This chain connects TRBV7-2 to TRBJ2-7; TRBD1 aligns across 9 bases. CDR3 length: 14 residues. Germline CDR1 reads SGHTA; CDR2 reads FQGNSA. V trimming: 6 bases; J trimming: 6 bases; junction bases outside the gene matches: 9. CDR3 DNA sequence: TGTGCCAGCAGTCGCGGGACAGGGTGGCTCGAGCAGTACTTC. It is translated as CASSRGTGWLEQYF.

V is TRBV6-5 and J is TRBJ1-2, with 9 bases aligning to TRBD1. In germline, CDR1 is MNHEY, CDR2 SVGAGI. The CDR3 loop spans 14 amino acids. The V and J ends lost 6 bases and 6 bases, in that order; junction bases with no gene match: 8. CDR3 in amino acids: CASSPGGQGNGYTF. The CDR3 nucleotides are TGTGCCAGCAGCCCCGGCGGACAGGGGAATGGCTACACCTTC.

The chain recombines TRBV5-1 with TRBJ2-7; tentatively, D is TRBD1 (5 bases). The CDR3 sequence is 19 residues long. CDR1 is SGHRS, CDR2 YFSETQ, per germline. V was cut by 1 base and J by 0 bases, with 23 bases left in between. The DNA of the CDR3 is TGCGCCAGCAGCTTGCCGACAAGGGGTAAGGTGCAGAGCTCCTACGAGCAGTACTTC. The encoded protein is CASSLPTRGKVQSSYEQYF.

V and J are TRBV19 and TRBJ1-1, with D uncertain. CDR3 length: 15 residues. Germline CDR1 is LNHDA and CDR2 is SQIVND (reference sequence). Between the trimmed V and J ends, which lost 5 bases and 5 bases, there was a span of 18 bases. In DNA form, the CDR3 reads TGTGCCAGTAGTGCCGGGTTCCTTAAGTGGACTGAAGCTTTCTTT. Protein: CASSAGFLKWTEAFF.

The V gene is TRBV28, the J gene TRBJ1-3; 9 nucleotides match TRBD1. The CDR3 is 17 amino acids. Looked up from germline, CDR1 is MDHEN and CDR2 is SYDVKM. V shed 6 bases, J shed 4 bases, and the junction held 13 bases outside the gene matches. CDR3 protein: CASRPPQGAMKGNTIYF. The CDR3 nucleotides read TGTGCCAGCAGGCCACCACAGGGGGCAATGAAAGGAAACACCATATATTTT.

This clone has just one count. V and J are TRBV28 and TRBJ2-7; D is uncertain. The V end was cut by 6 bases, the J end by 3 bases, with 12 bases between. This CDR3 has 13 amino acids. CDR1 is MDHEN, CDR2 SYDVKM, per germline. The DNA of the CDR3 is TGTGCCAGCAGCTCAGCTGGTTTCTACGAGCAGTACTTC. This sequence encodes CASSSAGFYEQYF.

The V and J genes are TRBV11-2 and TRBJ2-4; no clear D. V shed 2 bases and J shed 1 base, with 15 bases lying between them. Germline CDR1 reads SGHAT; CDR2 reads FQNNGV. CDR3 length: 17 residues. DNA for the CDR3: TGTGCCAGCAGCTTACTGGGTGGTAGGTCTGCCAAAAACATTCAGTACTTC. Its protein is CASSLLGGRSAKNIQYF.

The chain combines TRBV10-3 with TRBJ2-3; the D gene is possibly TRBD1 (6 bases). The germline gives CDR1 ENHRY, CDR2 SYGVKD. V lost 10 bases, J lost 4 bases, and 18 bases lay in between. The CDR3 covers 14 residues. CDR3 residues: CASRGTAGADTQYF. The CDR3 DNA follows: TGTGCCAGTAGGGGGACCGCGGGCGCAGATACGCAGTATTTT.

The V and J genes are TRBV28 and TRBJ1-1, with D possibly matching TRBD1 (6 bases). Trimming took 7 bases from V and 0 from J, leaving 15 bases between them. The germline V gene has CDR1 MDHEN and CDR2 SYDVKM. This CDR3 is 15 amino acids long. CDR3 nucleotide sequence: TGTGCCAGCACCCACAGGGCAAAAATGAACACTGAAGCTTTCTTT. It encodes CASTHRAKMNTEAFF.

The chain uses TRBV9 and TRBJ2-3; 11 nucleotides line up with TRBD2. Per the germline V gene, CDR1 is SGDLS and CDR2 is YYNGEE. Trimming removed 3 bases from V and 2 bases from J; junction bases left unmatched: 5. CDR3 length: 16 amino acids. In DNA form, the CDR3 reads TGTGCCAGCAGCGCCGGGACTAGCGGCCTCACAGATACGCAGTATTTT. Its protein product is CASSAGTSGLTDTQYF.

V gene TRBV5-1 combines with J gene TRBJ1-1; D is unclear. The CDR3 runs 14 residues. The germline V gene has CDR1 SGHRS and CDR2 YFSETQ. Deletions cut 2 bases from V and 0 bases from J, with 8 bases between. CDR3 sequence (DNA): TGCGCCAGCAGCTTTTCACAGCTGAACACTGAAGCTTTCTTT. This gives the protein CASSFSQLNTEAFF.

Details on this clone: The sample contains more than one DNA sequence encoding this CDR3. The chain joins TRBV7-2 to TRBJ2-2; 7 bases align to TRBD1. V lost 1 base to trimming and J lost 0 bases; unmatched junction nucleotides: 2. Germline V gene lookup returns CDR1 SGHTA and CDR2 FQGNSA. The CDR3 extends over 16 amino acids. The CDR3 bases are TGTGCCAGCAGCTTAGTAGGGACAGCGAACACCGGGGAGCTGTTTTTT. It encodes CASSLVGTANTGELFF.